The entry that follows covers one T cell receptor beta chain sequence. The antigen this receptor binds is unknown. The sample holds no much larger clone one base away, and base qualities are not on file. The time point label for this specimen denotes: approximately twelve months on ibrutinib. For TCR beta library preparation, around 1.8 micrograms of genomic DNA were extracted from the cryopreserved PBMCs. Longitudinal blood samples from CLL patients on ibrutinib monotherapy underwent high-throughput TCR beta sequencing. Patients were enrolled in a phase 2 open-label single-center ibrutinib monotherapy trial. The sample originates from a study of cytotoxic CD8 clonotypes in ibrutinib-treated CLL (dated by TCRdb to the early 2020s). Background on the whole study: The cohort was composed of around twelve relapsed/refractory and roughly 16 treatment-naive patients; IGHV unmutated status was identified in about 17 patients. Cryopreserved peripheral blood mononuclear cells were obtained prior to treatment, at the time of response, and at either disease progression or sustained remission. Response samples were obtained after a median of 12 months of treatment, with a range of roughly 6 to 40 months. Patients were still on ibrutinib when every remission and progressive disease sample was collected. Responses were partial in some 24 patients and complete in 2; after median approximately 66 months follow-up, about 14 stayed in remission and about twelve progressed. Of the 90 or so people in the trial, 26 had longitudinal samples available. An average of about 250,000 productive templates and roughly 94,000 productive rearrangements was obtained per sample.

On a MiSeq, deep resolution sequencing aimed for a depth between 1 in 1 million and 1 in 200,000 T cells, with each clonotype covered approximately 9.8x on average. TCR beta libraries were generated with the immunoSEQ hsTCRB Kit. The original methods were these. Data were analyzed with ImmunoSEQ Data Assistant and ImmunoSEQ Analyzer, with V, D and J genes assigned per IMGT definitions. Clonality, with values ranging from 0 to 1, was calculated as one minus the normalized Shannon entropy of productive rearrangement frequencies. Only overrepresented clonotypes making up at least 0.05% of each patient's repertoire were included in the public clonotype analysis. Repertoires from thirteen age-matched healthy donors in immuneACCESS were used as clonality controls. Entries here come from immuneACCESS through TCRdb and include only in-frame sequences with V and J called. Some clones fail to appear in such tables; in the studies checked, an unresolved V gene covers under half of the shortfall, and the cause of the remainder is unknown. V and J calls plus clone size are reproduced from that table; the DNA served to infer D and trimming. In this sample the table shows approximately 100,000 clones, approximately 80% of which occur a single time. Together, the top ten hold about 32% of the sample.

Spanning cysteine to phenylalanine, the CDR3 consists of 15 amino acids. The read is trimmed to its CDR3 DNA, 45 bases read in frame from base 1. Based on the germline V gene, the CDR1 and CDR2 sequences are SGHTA and FQGNSA. Compared with germline, V lacks 5 bases and J lacks 2 bases; bases without a gene match: 7. What the work shows at the level of the full study, not this receptor alone: Clonality rose at ibrutinib response, remained stable during sustained remission, and dropped back toward baseline at progression. Public clonotypes were rare and either shrank or stayed stable during treatment, and the rise in clonality at ibrutinib response reflected expansion of private clonotypes. Sustained-remission and progressing patients did not have matched sampling times, and lymph node repertoires were not examined. At baseline, clonality was higher than in age-matched healthy donors and showed a strong correlation with circulating CD8+ T-cell counts.

The chain is assembled from TRBV7-2 and TRBJ2-7; TRBD2 lines up with 9 middle nucleotides. The receptor was isolated from a human donor with chronic lymphocytic leukemia. The starting material was PBMCs, obtained after 12 months of ibrutinib treatment. Read as DNA, the sequence is TGTGCCAGCAGCGAGGCCGGGACTAGCCCCTACGAGCAGTACTTC. It specifies CASSEAGTSPYEQYF.